Given below is one TCR beta chain in context. The antigen remains undetermined. The data are from a study of shared clonotypes between healthy human individuals. Broader study findings: Rarefaction curves obtained for sorted subsets showed sequencing incomplete despite large depth. Some clonotypes were shared by all four sorted-subset donors, while others were not shared. The non-shared ones had lower generation probabilities than the shared ones.

Method: immunoSEQ multiplex PCR; TCRdb's copy keeps in-frame clones and lacks some. The table lists 2 million to 2.5 million clones, nearly 97% of them singletons. Trimming took off 4 bases at V and 6 bases at J, with 16 bases between the two ends. Germline V gene lookup returns CDR1 GTSNPN and CDR2 SVGIG (reference sequence). This CDR3 is 13 amino acids long. The sequencing sample was made of naive CD4+ T cells sorted from blood. Subset in this sample: CD45RA+ positively selected. This chain joins TRBV30 and TRBJ2-7, with D maybe TRBD1 (6 bases). This receptor was identified in a man aged 18-30 years in good health. This chain's CDR3 is CAWTPNRDGEQYF. CDR3 in DNA: TGTGCCTGGACCCCAAACAGGGACGGCGAGCAGTACTTC.